This TCR beta chain comes out of a study of shared clonotypes between healthy human individuals. Study-wide background: For every donor, three CD4 naive, three CD4 memory, two CD8 naive and one CD8 memory plates were used.

Study findings and constraints: Naive subsets, compared against memory subsets, generally had larger estimated richness values. The naive CD4 repertoires of a few donors were compared, and about 5% of clonotypes were shared.

The CDR3 consists of 13 residues. After removal of 3 bases from V and 6 bases from J, the junction contained 5 bases not matched to a gene. Germline V gives CDR1 KGHSH, CDR2 LQKENI. Per the study methods: ImmunoSEQ output held junction-only sequences without quality scores, so filtering differed. Only in-frame clones appear in the TCRdb table, and some are missing; sequencing was by immunoSEQ multiplex PCR. V and J calls and clone size come straight from that table; D and trimming were deduced from the DNA. This sample yields about 380,000 clones, of which around 96% are seen a single time; approximately 0.32% belongs to the top ten. Notes on this clone: The target antigen is unknown.

This TCR came from a man aged 25 to 40 in good health. J is TRBJ2-7 and V is TRBV18; 7 nucleotides align to TRBD1. Sequenced: memory CD8+ T cells sorted from blood. Subset denoted: CD45RO+ cells pooled with CCR7-negative TemRA cells. DNA of the CDR3: TGTGCCAGCTCACCCGGGACAGACTTCGAGCAGTACTTC. This gives the protein CASSPGTDFEQYF.